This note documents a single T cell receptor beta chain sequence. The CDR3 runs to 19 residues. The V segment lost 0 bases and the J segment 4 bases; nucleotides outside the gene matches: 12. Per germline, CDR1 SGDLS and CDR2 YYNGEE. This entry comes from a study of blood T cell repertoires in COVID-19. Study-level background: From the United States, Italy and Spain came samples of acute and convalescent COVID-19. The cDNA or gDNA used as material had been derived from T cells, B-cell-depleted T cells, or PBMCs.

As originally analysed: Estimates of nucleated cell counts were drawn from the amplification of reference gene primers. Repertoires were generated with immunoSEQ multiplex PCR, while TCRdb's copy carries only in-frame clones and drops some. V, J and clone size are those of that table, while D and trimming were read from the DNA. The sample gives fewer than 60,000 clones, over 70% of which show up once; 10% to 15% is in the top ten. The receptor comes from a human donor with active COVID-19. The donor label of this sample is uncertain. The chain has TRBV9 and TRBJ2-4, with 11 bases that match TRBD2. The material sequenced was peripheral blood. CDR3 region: CASSVDELAGARTKNIQYF. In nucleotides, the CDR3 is TGTGCCAGCAGCGTAGACGAACTAGCGGGGGCCCGGACAAAAAACATTCAGTACTTC.